The 2 T cell receptor beta chains given below trace back to one sample, sequenced in a study of blood T cell repertoires in COVID-19 (dated by TCRdb to 2018 to 2020). Libraries were constructed by the immunoSEQ multiplex PCR assay. Drawn from immuneACCESS, this table holds only the in-frame rearrangements with V and J called that TCRdb kept. Clones are partly lost; checked studies trace under half to an unresolved V gene and leave the rest unexplained. Recorded for this sample are 150,000 to 200,000 clones; roughly nine tenths of them occurred a single time. The top ten clones comprise about 2% of the sample. The sequenced sample was peripheral blood. The receptors derive from a man between 65 and 80 years old with active or convalescent COVID-19.

The J gene is TRBJ2-7, the V gene TRBV5-1; 7 bases fit TRBD1. The V gene end was trimmed by 1 base and the J gene end by 5 bases; junction bases not matched to a gene: 9. The CDR3 covers 15 residues. Germline CDR1 is SGHRS and CDR2 is YFSETQ. For the CDR3, the DNA is TGCGCCAGCAGCTTGACTGGGACAGCCAAACACGAGCAGTACTTC. This codes for CASSLTGTAKHEQYF.

This rearrangement joins TRBV28 to TRBJ2-3, with 15 bases identical to TRBD2. Germline assignment: CDR1 MDHEN and CDR2 SYDVKM. CDR3 length: 16 residues. Unmatched junction bases numbered 2, after V lost 5 bases and J lost 2 bases. CDR3 nucleotide sequence: TGTGCCAGCAGTGGGACTAGCGGGAGGTACACAGATACGCAGTATTTT. It encodes CASSGTSGRYTDTQYF.